The 22 T cell receptor beta chains in this list originate from one sample, sequenced in a study of shared clonotypes between healthy human individuals. Assay used: immunoSEQ multiplex PCR; TCRdb lists only in-frame clones, some missing. The sample has about 980,000 clones, approximately 80% seen once. The sample consisted of memory CD4+ T cells sorted from blood. As for subset: CD45RA-negative fraction. These receptors were taken from a man younger than 30 in good health.

This chain links TRBV5-1 with TRBJ2-5; 7 bases line up with TRBD1. Matching the DNA end better, TRBJ2-7 makes the J call doubtful. This CDR3 contains 13 residues. The V gene's germline CDR1 is SGHRS and CDR2 YFSETQ. For the CDR3, the DNA is TGCGCCAGCAGATCTACAGGGGCCTACGAGCAGTACTTC. It specifies CASRSTGAYEQYF.

This clone was detected once. The chain has TRBV9 and TRBJ2-3; no firm D call. V lost 1 base, J lost 3 bases, and 9 bases lay in between. The CDR3 is 14 residues long. The germline gives CDR1 SGDLS, CDR2 YYNGEE. The CDR3 DNA reads as TGTGCCAGCAGCGTATTGCGAGAGACAGATACGCAGTATTTT. Translating it yields CASSVLRETDTQYF.

This chain links TRBV27 with TRBJ1-1; 10 bases are a match to TRBD1. Germline-derived CDR1 and CDR2 are MNHEY and SMNVEV (reference sequence). The ends lost 6 bases at V and 7 bases at J; junction bases unmatched: 2. The CDR3 runs to 12 residues. CDR3 protein: CASRRDRGEAFF. CDR3 DNA: TGTGCCAGCAGACGGGACAGGGGTGAAGCTTTCTTT.

The chain couples TRBV5-4 to TRBJ2-5; 9 bases are shared with TRBD2. J gave up 2 bases and V 1 base, and 6 bases lay outside the gene matches. CDR3 length equals 16 residues. Germline V lookup: CDR1 SGHNT, CDR2 YYREEE (reference sequence). The CDR3 DNA sequence: TGTGCCAGCAGCTTGCCACCAAGCGGGAGGCAAGAGACCCAGTACTTC. Translated, it gives CASSLPPSGRQETQYF.

The chain employs TRBV18 and TRBJ2-7; 7 nucleotides line up with TRBD2. With 2 bases clipped from V and 4 bases from J, the junction kept 5 bases outside the gene matches. This CDR3 is built from 14 residues. Germline CDR1 and CDR2: KGHSH and LQKENI. CDR3: CASSPEGRGYEQYF. The CDR3 region has the DNA TGTGCCAGCTCACCAGAAGGGAGGGGTTACGAGCAGTACTTC.

The V and J genes are TRBV6-1 and TRBJ2-5; no reliable D call. From germline, CDR1 is MNHNS and CDR2 SASEGT. The CDR3 runs to 12 residues. Between the trimmed V and J ends, which lost 6 bases and 1 base, there was a span of 6 bases. The CDR3: CASSWGQETQYF. As DNA, the CDR3 is TGTGCCAGCAGCTGGGGCCAAGAGACCCAGTACTTC.

This clone appeared a single time. This chain connects TRBV7-4 to TRBJ2-3; 12 positions agree with TRBD2. Germline values: CDR1 SGHVT, CDR2 SQSDAQ. Trimming took 3 bases from V and 3 from J; bases not matched to a gene: 13. The CDR3 contains 19 residues. CDR3 amino acids: CASSFSVLAGGPSTDTQYF. The CDR3 nucleotides read TGTGCCAGCAGCTTTAGCGTCCTAGCGGGGGGGCCGTCAACAGATACGCAGTATTTT.

This clone was detected only once. This chain links TRBV10-3 with TRBJ1-2; weak D call: TRBD1 (5 bases). CDR3 length: 14 residues. Trimming shortened V by 2 bases and J by 5 bases, and 12 bases separated the two germline ends. Per germline, CDR1 ENHRY and CDR2 SYGVKD. CDR3 bases: TGTGCCATCAGTGAGGTTGTAGGGGTGTATGGCTACACCTTC. Its translation: CAISEVVGVYGYTF.

This clone showed up just once. This chain joins TRBV5-8 and TRBJ2-3, with 9 nucleotides matching TRBD2. Germline assignment: CDR1 SGHTS and CDR2 YDEGEE. This CDR3 is 15 amino acids long. The trim removed 0 bases at V and 8 bases at J, leaving 7 bases unmatched. CDR3 DNA: TGTGCCAGCAGCTTGGCCGGGACTAGCCTCATTACGCAGTATTTT. This sequence encodes CASSLAGTSLITQYF.

This clone was seen a few times. This may be a read error, as it is one base from a much larger clone. At the DNA level, this CDR3 is encoded by other sequences in the same sample as well. The chain has TRBV15 and TRBJ1-5; TRBD1 is a possible D gene (5 bases). The germline V gene encodes CDR1 LNHNV and CDR2 YYDKDF (reference sequence). Trimming took off 4 bases at V and 1 base at J, with 5 bases between the two ends. The CDR3 spans 13 residues. The CDR3 protein is CATSTGSNQPQHF. The CDR3 DNA follows: TGTGCCACCAGCACAGGGAGCAATCAGCCCCAGCATTTT.

V is TRBV7-3 and J is TRBJ2-2; the D gene is possibly TRBD2 (6 bases). This CDR3 is built from 19 residues. In germline, CDR1 is SGHTA, CDR2 FQGTGA. Between the trimmed V and J ends, which lost 4 bases and 2 bases, there was a span of 23 bases. This CDR3 reads CASSSPTHWGGYNTGELFF. In DNA, the CDR3 is TGTGCCAGCAGCTCCCCTACCCATTGGGGAGGTTATAACACCGGGGAGCTGTTTTTT.

This chain uses TRBV28 with TRBJ2-5; D gene uncertain. V lost 6 bases and J lost 1, with 15 bases in between. The CDR3 extends over 15 amino acids. CDR1 MDHEN and CDR2 SYDVKM come from the germline V gene. Written as DNA, the CDR3 is TGTGCCAGCAGGCTAGGCGGCACAACCCAAGAGACCCAGTACTTC. It specifies CASRLGGTTQETQYF. Using reference TRBV28 and TRBJ2-5 for the parts outside the CDR3, the full variable domain is DVKVTQSSRYLVKRTGEKVFLECVQDMDHENMFWYRQDPGLGLRLIYFSYDVKMKEKGDIPEGYSVSREKKERFSLILESASTNQTSMYLCASRLGGTTQETQYFGPGTRLLVL.

The chain has TRBV7-8 and TRBJ2-7; no clear D. Germline V gene data show CDR1 as SGHVS and CDR2 as FQNEAQ. The CDR3 sequence is 12 residues long. The V end was cut by 3 bases, the J end by 4 bases, with 7 bases between. The chain's CDR3 is CASSLSFYEQYF. The CDR3 region has the DNA TGTGCCAGCAGCTTGTCATTTTACGAGCAGTACTTC.

J is TRBJ1-1 and V is TRBV18; D might be TRBD1 (5 bases). V was pared by 2 bases and J by 1 base, with 8 bases between. CDR3 length equals 14 residues. Germline-derived CDR1 and CDR2 are KGHSH and LQKENI. CDR3 sequence reads: CASSPLDTNTEAFF. CDR3 bases: TGTGCCAGCTCACCATTGGACACGAACACTGAAGCTTTCTTT.

The table lists this clone with a few counts. V is TRBV11-2 and J is TRBJ2-6; unclear D gene. The ends were cut back, 5 bases at V and 4 bases at J, with 12 bases in the middle. From germline, CDR1 is SGHAT and CDR2 FQNNGV. This CDR3 contains 15 residues. The CDR3 is CASSTNPTGANVLTF. DNA of the CDR3: TGTGCCAGCAGCACCAACCCCACCGGGGCCAACGTCCTGACTTTC.

V and J are TRBV4-1 and TRBJ1-1, with D tentatively TRBD1 (5 bases). This CDR3 has 14 amino acids. Trimming shortened V by 4 bases and J by 0 bases, and 9 bases separated the two germline ends. The germline V gene has CDR1 MGHRA and CDR2 YSYEKL. The CDR3 reads CASSPAGMNTEAFF. DNA for the CDR3: TGCGCCAGCAGCCCGGCAGGGATGAACACTGAAGCTTTCTTT.

This rearrangement joins TRBV11-2 to TRBJ1-1; 9 bases are a match to TRBD1. The length of the CDR3 is 15 residues. From germline, CDR1 is SGHAT and CDR2 FQNNGV. V dropped 5 bases and J dropped 3; count of bases not matched to a gene: 7. The CDR3 bases are TGTGCCAGCAGCGCCGGGGACAGGGAGGACACTGAAGCTTTCTTT. Amino acids: CASSAGDREDTEAFF. Filled out from reference TRBV11-2 and TRBJ1-1, the complete variable domain reads EAGVAQSPRYKIIEKRQSVAFWCNPISGHATLYWYQQILGQGPKLLIQFQNNGVVDDSQLPKDRFSAERLKGVDSTLKIQPAKLEDSAVYLCASSAGDREDTEAFFGQGTRLTVV.

The chain couples TRBV30 to TRBJ2-5; no clear D gene. The end of the DNA fits TRBJ2-7 better, so the J call may be wrong. This CDR3 region has 12 residues. CDR1 and CDR2 (germline): GTSNPN, SVGIG (reference sequence). CDR3 nucleotide sequence: TGTGCCTGGAGTGTAAAGTTGCTCGAGCAGTACTTC. Its protein product is CAWSVKLLEQYF.

This clone was recorded at least ten times. V usage is TRBV28 and J usage is TRBJ2-1; perhaps TRBD2 as D (6 bases). The V gene's germline CDR1 is MDHEN and CDR2 SYDVKM. This CDR3 is built from 17 residues. Between the trimmed V and J ends, which lost 6 bases and 3 bases, there was a span of 21 bases. CDR3 residues: CASRPSLGGAIYNEQFF. CDR3 in DNA: TGTGCCAGCAGGCCCTCCCTAGGCGGGGCTATCTACAATGAGCAGTTCTTC.

This rearrangement joins TRBV27 to TRBJ2-7; TRBD1 matches 10 bases. Per the germline V gene, CDR1 is MNHEY and CDR2 is SMNVEV (reference sequence). The CDR3 runs 15 residues. J gave up 1 base and V 5 bases, and 5 bases lay outside the gene matches. CDR3 DNA: TGTGCCAGCAGTCCCCGGACAGGGGGTTCCTACGAGCAGTACTTC. Translated, it gives CASSPRTGGSYEQYF.

This clone was seen only once. The J gene is TRBJ1-2, the V gene TRBV4-3; D remains unclear. The CDR3 is 13 residues long. V gave up 0 bases and J gave up 4 bases, with 6 bases separating them. The germline V gene encodes CDR1 LGHNA and CDR2 YSLEER. The CDR3 region has the DNA TGCGCCAGCAGCCAAGATCACGGCTATGGCTACACCTTC. As protein: CASSQDHGYGYTF.

Regarding this clone: An end of the junction does not agree with germline; a read error may underlie this. The CDR3 region is CASSGISGQGQHF. CDR3 DNA: TGTGCCAGCAGTGGGATCTCGGGACAGGGCCAGCACTTC. J is TRBJ2-5 and V is TRBV2; 9 bases are a match to TRBD1. This CDR3 comprises 13 residues. Per germline, CDR1 SNHLY and CDR2 FYNNEI.